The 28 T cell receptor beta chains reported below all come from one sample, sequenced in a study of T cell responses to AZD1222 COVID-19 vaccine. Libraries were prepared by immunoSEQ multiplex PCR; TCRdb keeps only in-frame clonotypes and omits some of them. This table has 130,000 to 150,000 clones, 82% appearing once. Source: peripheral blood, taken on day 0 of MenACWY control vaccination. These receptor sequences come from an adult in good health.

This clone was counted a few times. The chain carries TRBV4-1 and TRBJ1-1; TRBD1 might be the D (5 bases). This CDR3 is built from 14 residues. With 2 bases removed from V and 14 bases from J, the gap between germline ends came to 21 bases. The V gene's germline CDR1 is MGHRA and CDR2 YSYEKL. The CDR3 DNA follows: TGCGCCAGCAGCCAACATTCAGGGCGGGACGGCAGGTTCTTT. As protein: CASSQHSGRDGRFF.

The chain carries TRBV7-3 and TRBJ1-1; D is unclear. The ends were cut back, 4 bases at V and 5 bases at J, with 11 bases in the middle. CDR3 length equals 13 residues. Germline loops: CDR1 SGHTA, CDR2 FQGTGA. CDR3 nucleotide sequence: TGTGCCAGCAGCTCTCACGTGGCTACTGAAGCTTTCTTT. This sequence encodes CASSSHVATEAFF. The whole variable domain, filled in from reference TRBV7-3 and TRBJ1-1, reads GAGVSQTPSNKVTEKGKYVELRCDPISGHTALYWYRQSLGQGPEFLIYFQGTGAADDSGLPNDRFFAVRPEGSVSTLKIQRTERGDSAVYLCASSSHVATEAFFGQGTRLTVV.

CDR3 nucleotide sequence: TGTGCCAGTAACCCTCGATCAGGATTTAACACCGGGGAGCTGTTTTTT. This codes for CASNPRSGFNTGELFF. The chain is built from TRBV19 and TRBJ2-2, with unresolved D. CDR1 and CDR2 from the germline V gene are LNHDA and SQIVND (reference sequence). The germline V and J ends were trimmed by 7 bases and 2 bases, with 17 bases remaining between them. This CDR3 has 16 amino acids.

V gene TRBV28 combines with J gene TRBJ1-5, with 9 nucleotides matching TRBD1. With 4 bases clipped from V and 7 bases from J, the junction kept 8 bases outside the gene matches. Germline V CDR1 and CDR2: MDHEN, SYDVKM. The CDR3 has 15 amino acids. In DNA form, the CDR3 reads TGTGCCAGCAGTTCCGCCGGGACAGGGAAACAGCCCCAGCATTTT. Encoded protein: CASSSAGTGKQPQHF. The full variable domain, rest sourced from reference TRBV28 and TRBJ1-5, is DVKVTQSSRYLVKRTGEKVFLECVQDMDHENMFWYRQDPGLGLRLIYFSYDVKMKEKGDIPEGYSVSREKKERFSLILESASTNQTSMYLCASSSAGTGKQPQHFGDGTRLSIL.

The CDR3: CASSQGQRVSPLHF. CDR3 sequence (DNA): TGTGCCAGCAGCCAAGGACAAAGAGTTTCACCCCTCCACTTT. The chain carries TRBV3-1 (or the pseudogene TRBV3-2) and TRBJ1-6; the D is unclear. Germline V CDR1 and CDR2: LGHDT, YNNKEL (reference sequence). The V gene lost 1 base and the J gene lost 9 bases, with 10 bases spanning the gap. This CDR3 comprises 14 residues.

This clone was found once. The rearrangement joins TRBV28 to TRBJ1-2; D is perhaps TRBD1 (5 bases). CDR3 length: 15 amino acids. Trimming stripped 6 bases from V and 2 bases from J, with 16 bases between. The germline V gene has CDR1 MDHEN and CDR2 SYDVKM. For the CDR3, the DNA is TGTGCCAGCAGGGAAACGGAGGGACGGAACTATGGCTACACCTTC. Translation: CASRETEGRNYGYTF.

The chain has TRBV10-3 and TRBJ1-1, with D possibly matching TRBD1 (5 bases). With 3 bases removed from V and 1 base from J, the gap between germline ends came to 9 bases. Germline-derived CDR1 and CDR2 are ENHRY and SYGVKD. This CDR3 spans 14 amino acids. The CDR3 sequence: CAISEIGQNTEAFF. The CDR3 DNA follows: TGTGCCATCAGTGAAATCGGACAGAACACTGAAGCTTTCTTT.

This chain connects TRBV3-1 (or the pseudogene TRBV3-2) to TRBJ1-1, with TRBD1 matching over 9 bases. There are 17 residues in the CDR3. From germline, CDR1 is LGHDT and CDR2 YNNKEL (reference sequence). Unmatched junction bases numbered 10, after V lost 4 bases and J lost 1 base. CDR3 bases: TGTGCCAGCAGCCCTACGAAGGACAGGGGTTCGAACACTGAAGCTTTCTTT. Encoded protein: CASSPTKDRGSNTEAFF.

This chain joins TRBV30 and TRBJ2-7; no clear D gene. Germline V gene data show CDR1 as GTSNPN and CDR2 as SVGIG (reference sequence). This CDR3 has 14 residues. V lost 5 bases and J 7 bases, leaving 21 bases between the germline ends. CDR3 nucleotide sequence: TGTGCCTGGGATGAAAAGTCGACAATGGGGGAGCAGTACGTC. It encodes CAWDEKSTMGEQYV.

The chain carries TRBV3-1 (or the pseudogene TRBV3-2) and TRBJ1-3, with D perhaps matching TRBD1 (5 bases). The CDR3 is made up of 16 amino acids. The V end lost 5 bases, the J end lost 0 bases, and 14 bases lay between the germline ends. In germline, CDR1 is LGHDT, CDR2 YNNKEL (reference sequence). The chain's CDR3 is CASSYRDRHSGNTIYF. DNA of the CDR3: TGTGCCAGCAGCTATAGGGACCGCCACTCTGGAAACACCATATATTTT.

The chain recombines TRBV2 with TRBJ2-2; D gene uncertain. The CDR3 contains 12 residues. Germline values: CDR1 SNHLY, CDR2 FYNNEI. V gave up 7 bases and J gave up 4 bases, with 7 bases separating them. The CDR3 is CASNLGTGELFF. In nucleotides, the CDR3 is TGTGCCAGCAACCTCGGCACCGGGGAGCTGTTTTTT.

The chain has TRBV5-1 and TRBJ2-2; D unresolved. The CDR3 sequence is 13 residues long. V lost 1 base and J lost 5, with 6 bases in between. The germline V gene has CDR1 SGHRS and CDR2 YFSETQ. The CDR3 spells CASSLQDTGELFF. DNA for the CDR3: TGCGCCAGCAGCTTGCAGGATACCGGGGAGCTGTTTTTT.

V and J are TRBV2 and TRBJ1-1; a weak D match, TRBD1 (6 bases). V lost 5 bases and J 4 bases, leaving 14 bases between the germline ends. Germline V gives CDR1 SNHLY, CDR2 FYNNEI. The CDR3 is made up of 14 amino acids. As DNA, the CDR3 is TGTGCCAGCAGTCAAACAGGGTCAAGCACTGAAGCTTTCTTT. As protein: CASSQTGSSTEAFF. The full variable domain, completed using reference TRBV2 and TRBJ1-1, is EPEVTQTPSHQVTQMGQEVILRCVPISNHLYFYWYRQILGQKVEFLVSFYNNEISEKSEIFDDQFSVERPDGSNFTLKIRSTKLEDSAMYFCASSQTGSSTEAFFGQGTRLTVV.

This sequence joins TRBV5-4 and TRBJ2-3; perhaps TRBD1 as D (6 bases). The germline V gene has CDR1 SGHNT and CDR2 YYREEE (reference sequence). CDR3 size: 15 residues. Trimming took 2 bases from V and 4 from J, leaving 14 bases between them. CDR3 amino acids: CASSFFDQGPDTQYF. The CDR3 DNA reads TGTGCCAGCAGCTTTTTCGACCAGGGGCCAGATACGCAGTATTTT.

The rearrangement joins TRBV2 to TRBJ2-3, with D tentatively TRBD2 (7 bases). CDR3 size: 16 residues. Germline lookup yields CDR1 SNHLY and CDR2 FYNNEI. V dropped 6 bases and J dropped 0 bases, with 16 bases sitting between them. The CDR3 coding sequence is TGTGCCAGCAGAAAAGGCGGGGGCCCTAGCACAGATACGCAGTATTTT. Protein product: CASRKGGGPSTDTQYF.

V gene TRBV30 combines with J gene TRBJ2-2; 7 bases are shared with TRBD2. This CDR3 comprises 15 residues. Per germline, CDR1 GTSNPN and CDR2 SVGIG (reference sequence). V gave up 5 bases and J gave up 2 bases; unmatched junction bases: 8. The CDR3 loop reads CAWDYGGSNTGELFF. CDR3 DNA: TGTGCCTGGGACTACGGGGGGTCCAACACCGGGGAGCTGTTTTTT.

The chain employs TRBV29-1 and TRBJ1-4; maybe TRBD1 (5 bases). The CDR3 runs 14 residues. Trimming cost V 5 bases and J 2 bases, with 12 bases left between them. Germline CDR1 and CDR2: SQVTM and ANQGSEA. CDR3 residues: CSVPGGGTNEKLFF. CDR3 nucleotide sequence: TGCAGCGTTCCGGGGGGAGGTACTAATGAAAAACTGTTTTTT. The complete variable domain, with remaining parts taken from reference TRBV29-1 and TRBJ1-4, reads SAVISQKPSRDICQRGTSLTIQCQVDSQVTMMFWYRQQPGQSLTLIATANQGSEATYESGFVIDKFPISRPNLTFSTLTVSNMSPEDSSIYLCSVPGGGTNEKLFFGSGTQLSVL.

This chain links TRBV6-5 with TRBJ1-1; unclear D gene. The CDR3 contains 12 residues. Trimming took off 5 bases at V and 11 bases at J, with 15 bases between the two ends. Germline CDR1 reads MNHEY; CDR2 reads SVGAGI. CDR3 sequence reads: CASSPTPPVAFF. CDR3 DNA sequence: TGTGCCAGCAGTCCGACACCACCCGTCGCTTTCTTT.

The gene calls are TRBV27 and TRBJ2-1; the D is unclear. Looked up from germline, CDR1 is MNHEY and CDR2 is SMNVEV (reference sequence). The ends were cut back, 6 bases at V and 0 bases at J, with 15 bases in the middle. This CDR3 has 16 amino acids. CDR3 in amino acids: CASSQQHTSSYNEQFF. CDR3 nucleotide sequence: TGTGCCAGCAGCCAACAGCATACCAGCTCCTACAATGAGCAGTTCTTC.

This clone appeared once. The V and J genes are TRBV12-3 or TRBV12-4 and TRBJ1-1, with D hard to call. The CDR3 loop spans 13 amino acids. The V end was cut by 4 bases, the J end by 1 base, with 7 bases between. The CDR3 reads CASSYGSNTEAFF. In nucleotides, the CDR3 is TGTGCCAGCAGTTACGGATCGAACACTGAAGCTTTCTTT.

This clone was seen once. CDR3 nucleotide sequence: TGTGCCAGCAGCCATAGGCTAGGGGGCAATCAGCCCCAGCATTTT. Protein sequence: CASSHRLGGNQPQHF. This sequence joins TRBV3-1 (or the pseudogene TRBV3-2) and TRBJ1-5, with a possible D match to TRBD1 (5 bases). CDR3 length: 15 residues. CDR1 LGHDT and CDR2 YNNKEL come from the germline V gene (reference sequence). The germline V and J ends were trimmed by 3 bases and 2 bases, with 11 bases remaining between them.

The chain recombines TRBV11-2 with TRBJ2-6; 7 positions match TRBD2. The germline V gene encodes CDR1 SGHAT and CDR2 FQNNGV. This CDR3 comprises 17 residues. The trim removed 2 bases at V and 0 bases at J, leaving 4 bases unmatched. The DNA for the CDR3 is TGTGCCAGCAGCTTAAGCGGGGCGCCCTCTGGGGCCAACGTCCTGACTTTC. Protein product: CASSLSGAPSGANVLTF.

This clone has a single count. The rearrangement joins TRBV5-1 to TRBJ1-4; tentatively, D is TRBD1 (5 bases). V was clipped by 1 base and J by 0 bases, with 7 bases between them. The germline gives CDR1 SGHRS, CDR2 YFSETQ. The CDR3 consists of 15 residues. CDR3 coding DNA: TGCGCCAGCAGCTTGCGGGGCACAACTAATGAAAAACTGTTTTTT. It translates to CASSLRGTTNEKLFF.

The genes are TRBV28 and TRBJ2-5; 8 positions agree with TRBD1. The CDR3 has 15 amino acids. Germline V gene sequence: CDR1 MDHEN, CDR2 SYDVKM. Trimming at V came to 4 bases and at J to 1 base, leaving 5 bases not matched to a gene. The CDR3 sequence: CASSSFTGGQETQYF. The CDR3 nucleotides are TGTGCCAGCAGTTCTTTCACAGGGGGCCAAGAGACCCAGTACTTC. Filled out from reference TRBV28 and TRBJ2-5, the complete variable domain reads DVKVTQSSRYLVKRTGEKVFLECVQDMDHENMFWYRQDPGLGLRLIYFSYDVKMKEKGDIPEGYSVSREKKERFSLILESASTNQTSMYLCASSSFTGGQETQYFGPGTRLLVL.

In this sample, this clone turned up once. CDR3 sequence (DNA): TGTGCCAGCAGCTTGTCGGCAGTAGCTAACTATGGCTACACCTTC. Protein product: CASSLSAVANYGYTF. The J gene is TRBJ1-2, the V gene TRBV11-1; no definite D call. Trimming stripped 3 bases from V and 0 bases from J, with 11 bases between. From germline, CDR1 is SGHAT and CDR2 FQDESV (reference sequence). The CDR3 sequence is 15 residues long.

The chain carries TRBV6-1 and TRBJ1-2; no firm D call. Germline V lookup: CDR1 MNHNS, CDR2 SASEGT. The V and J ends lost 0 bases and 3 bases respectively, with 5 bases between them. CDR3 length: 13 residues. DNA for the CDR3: TGTGCCAGCAGTGAAGCCGAGCACTATGGCTACACCTTC. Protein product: CASSEAEHYGYTF.

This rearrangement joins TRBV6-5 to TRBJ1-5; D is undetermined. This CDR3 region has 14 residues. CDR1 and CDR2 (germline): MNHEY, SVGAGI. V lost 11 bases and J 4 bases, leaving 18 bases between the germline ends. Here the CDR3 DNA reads TGTGCCGTCTCGGCCTCAGGACGGAATCAGCCCCAGCATTTT. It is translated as CAVSASGRNQPQHF.

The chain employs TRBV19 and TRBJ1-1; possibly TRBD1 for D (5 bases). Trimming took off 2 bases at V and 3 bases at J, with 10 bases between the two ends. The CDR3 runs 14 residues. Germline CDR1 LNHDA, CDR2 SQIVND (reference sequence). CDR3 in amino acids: CASSIWGRYTEAFF. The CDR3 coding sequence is TGTGCCAGTAGTATATGGGGGAGATACACTGAAGCTTTCTTT.